This section outlines one T cell receptor beta chain sequence together with its context. Antigen unknown. TRB was amplified from 250 ng of peripheral blood genomic DNA per sample. The entry originates in a study of T cell clusters in autoimmune cytopenias. Whole-study results and caveats: The cluster-lack signature was not seen for secondary cytopenia versus chronic lymphocytic leukemia. Physiological T cell clusters of healthy donors were apparently absent in primary autoimmune cytopenia patients. Exclusive TRB clusters were about 2.8-fold more numerous in healthy donors than in active autoimmune hepatitis. The T cell clusters were defined only in silico, without experimental functional validation.

Multiplex touch-down PCR amplified TRB using TRB-A and TRB-B pools in one tube. TCRdb reprocessed the multiplex PCR reads and keeps a single row for each CDR3 protein, giving no DNA. This sample's table reports fewer than 7,500 distinct CDR3 sequences. Germline CDR1 reads MDHEN; CDR2 reads SYDVKM. This CDR3 is built from 14 residues. The chain employs TRBV28 and TRBJ2-7; the TRBD1 assignment by TCRdb is unverifiable without DNA. This TCR derives from a human donor with an autoimmune cytopenia or autoimmune hepatitis (not recorded which). What was sequenced was peripheral blood. The CDR3 region is CASSPRAGSYEQYF.